The next 20 T cell receptor beta chains were all read from a single sample in a study of T cell repertoires in cytomegalovirus infection. Their antigens remain unidentified. TCRdb called the reads again in MiXCR, with one record for every CDR3 protein. The repertoire holds hundreds of thousands of distinct CDR3 sequences, roughly 30% seen once, with around an eighth in the top ten. The specimen was cultured CD8+ T cells from PBMCs, collected from culture after CMV antigen stimulation. The receptors here all came from a human donor in good health (CMV status not recorded). Some clones in this sample may be carry-over from other donors' samples.

This clonotype was detected only a few times. J is TRBJ1-5 and V is TRBV10-3; D is unclear. CDR3 length: 14 residues. The V gene's germline CDR1 is ENHRY and CDR2 SYGVKD. Deletions cut 0 bases from V and 9 bases from J, with 12 bases between. The CDR3 region has the DNA TGTGCCATCAGTGAGTCGGCAGGAGGTCGGCCCCAGCATTTT. Its protein is CAISESAGGRPQHF.

The V call is TRBV12-3 or TRBV12-4, the J call TRBJ1-1; no definite D call. V lost 4 bases, J lost 5 bases, and 8 bases lay in between. The CDR3 has 12 residues. For the CDR3, the DNA is TGTGCCAGCAGTTCGGCACGGACTGAAGCTTTCTTT. It encodes CASSSARTEAFF.

A few counts support this clonotype. The rearrangement uses TRBV27 and TRBJ2-6; no firm D call. Germline V gives CDR1 MNHEY, CDR2 SMNVEV (reference sequence). CDR3 length: 14 amino acids. Trimming removed 4 bases at V and 0 bases at J, with 4 bases between. The CDR3 loop reads CASSYGSGANVLTF. The DNA for the CDR3 is TGTGCCAGCAGTTACGGCTCTGGGGCCAACGTCCTGACTTTC.

The chain links TRBV12-3 or TRBV12-4 to TRBJ1-2; D is unclear. The CDR3 is 13 amino acids. V dropped 6 bases and J dropped 2 bases, with 10 bases sitting between them. The CDR3 DNA sequence: TGTGCCAGCAGCGGAACAGTGAACTATGGCTACACCTTC. This gives the protein CASSGTVNYGYTF.

The sample holds many counts of this clonotype. The chain employs TRBV7-9 and TRBJ1-1, with TRBD1 as a possible D gene (6 bases). The CDR3 length is 14 residues. CDR1 and CDR2 from the germline V gene are SEHNR and FQNEAQ (reference sequence). V lost 0 bases, J lost 6 bases, and 11 bases lay in between. This CDR3 is CASSLAGGLAEAFF. CDR3 in DNA: TGTGCCAGCAGCTTAGCGGGGGGCCTTGCTGAAGCTTTCTTT.

This clonotype was counted once. The chain joins TRBV9 to TRBJ2-3; possible D gene TRBD2, 7 bases. CDR3 size: 17 residues. Germline CDR1 reads SGDLS; CDR2 reads YYNGEE. The V gene lost 4 bases and the J gene lost 3 bases, with 21 bases spanning the gap. The CDR3 nucleotides read TGTGCCAGCAGCCTTCCCCCGAGGGGAGGGGGAACAGATACGCAGTATTTT. Translating it yields CASSLPPRGGGTDTQYF.

The CDR3 DNA follows: TGTGCCAGCAGTTTAAACGTACCGGGACAGGCCACAGATACGCAGTATTTT. Translating gives CASSLNVPGQATDTQYF. The chain is built from TRBV28 and TRBJ2-3, with TRBD1 identical over 8 bases. Germline CDR1 is MDHEN and CDR2 is SYDVKM. CDR3 length equals 17 residues. V shed 2 bases and J 2 bases; nucleotides not matched to a gene: 9.

The chain links TRBV11-2 to TRBJ2-5; a weak D match, TRBD2 (6 bases). Germline-derived CDR1 and CDR2 are SGHAT and FQNNGV. CDR3 size: 15 residues. V lost 11 bases, J lost 0 bases, and 19 bases lay in between. CDR3 nucleotides: TGTGCCGCCAAACCCCTTGGCGGGGACCAAGAGACCCAGTACTTC. This codes for CAAKPLGGDQETQYF.

This clonotype was counted between two and nine times. The chain couples TRBV25-1 to TRBJ1-1; 7 bases agree with TRBD1. The CDR3 runs to 19 residues. Germline V gene data show CDR1 as MGHDK and CDR2 as SYGVNS. V lost 0 bases and J lost 11; bases outside the gene matches: 24. The CDR3 sequence is CASSEYAWEARQGGMRAFF. In DNA, the CDR3 is TGTGCCAGCAGTGAATACGCCTGGGAAGCCCGACAGGGCGGGATGAGGGCTTTCTTT.

In this sample, this clonotype turned up a few times. The chain combines TRBV25-1 with TRBJ1-3; TRBD1 matches at 7 bases. The V segment lost 4 bases and the J segment 0 bases; nucleotides outside the gene matches: 6. Germline CDR1 and CDR2: MGHDK and SYGVNS. The CDR3 runs 16 residues. The CDR3 DNA sequence: TGTGCCAGCAGTGGGGACAGTTTCATCTCTGGAAACACCATATATTTT. Protein product: CASSGDSFISGNTIYF.

This rearrangement joins TRBV7-6 to TRBJ2-1; 10 bases line up with TRBD2. Germline V gene lookup returns CDR1 SGHVS and CDR2 FNYEAQ. This CDR3 has 15 residues. After removal of 1 base from V and 8 bases from J, the junction contained 5 bases not matched to a gene. The CDR3 reads CASSLVASGGDEQFF. CDR3 DNA: TGTGCCAGCAGCTTAGTGGCTAGCGGGGGAGATGAGCAGTTCTTC.

The V call is TRBV4-1, the J call TRBJ2-7; the D call may be TRBD1 or TRBD2 (5 bases each). The germline CDR1 and CDR2 sequences are MGHRA and YSYEKL. V was cut by 3 bases and J by 2 bases, with 14 bases left in between. The CDR3 is made up of 15 amino acids. The CDR3 DNA follows: TGCGCCAGCAGCCACGACCGGGACGGCCCCTACGAGCAGTACTTC. This codes for CASSHDRDGPYEQYF.

The chain recombines TRBV4-2 with TRBJ1-2; D is unresolved. V was shortened by 0 bases and J by 8 bases, with 22 bases between the two germline ends. This CDR3 is built from 17 residues. Germline values: CDR1 LGHNA, CDR2 YNFKEQ. Here the CDR3 reads CASSQERGVTGDWGYTF. CDR3 coding DNA: TGTGCCAGCAGCCAAGAGCGCGGGGTCACCGGTGATTGGGGCTACACCTTC.

The chain joins TRBV2 to TRBJ2-1; either TRBD1 or TRBD2 may fit D (5 bases each). Trimming stripped 7 bases from V and 5 bases from J, with 9 bases between. Germline CDR1 is SNHLY and CDR2 is FYNNEI. This CDR3 spans 12 amino acids. In nucleotides, the CDR3 is TGTGCCAGCATCTTGGGGGACAATGAGCAGTTCTTC. Its protein is CASILGDNEQFF.

This sequence joins TRBV6-2 or TRBV6-3 and TRBJ1-5, with 8 bases that match TRBD1. The CDR3 consists of 16 residues. After removal of 2 bases from V and 5 bases from J, the junction contained 8 bases not matched to a gene. Germline V gives CDR1 MNHEY, CDR2 SVGEGT. The CDR3 DNA reads as TGTGCCAGCAGTTACGCGAGTCGCAGGGGGCATCAGCCCCAGCATTTT. This gives the protein CASSYASRRGHQPQHF.

The chain links TRBV2 to TRBJ1-1, with D unresolved. The V and J ends lost 4 bases and 0 bases respectively, with 15 bases between them. Germline CDR1 reads SNHLY; CDR2 reads FYNNEI. The CDR3 has 16 residues. CDR3 protein: CASSVVEPQMNTEAFF. The CDR3 nucleotides are TGTGCCAGCAGTGTGGTGGAACCACAGATGAACACTGAAGCTTTCTTT.

The J gene is TRBJ2-1, the V gene TRBV9; D not certain. Germline V gene sequence: CDR1 SGDLS, CDR2 YYNGEE. This CDR3 has 16 amino acids. Between the trimmed V and J ends, which lost 5 bases and 0 bases, there was a span of 15 bases. CDR3 bases: TGTGCCAGCAGTCACGCCGTGGGGTCCTCCTACAATGAGCAGTTCTTC. Translating it yields CASSHAVGSSYNEQFF.

This clonotype was detected only a few times. The gene calls are TRBV28 and TRBJ1-1, with D maybe TRBD1 (6 bases). V was cut by 0 bases and J by 2 bases, with 19 bases left in between. In germline, CDR1 is MDHEN, CDR2 SYDVKM. This CDR3 comprises 18 residues. CDR3 DNA sequence: TGTGCCAGCAGTTTATGGGCCGATCGGGGGGCAAGAAACACTGAAGCTTTCTTT. Translating gives CASSLWADRGARNTEAFF.

J is TRBJ1-5 and V is TRBV12-3 or TRBV12-4; D not resolved. The CDR3 loop spans 14 amino acids. The ends were cut back, 10 bases at V and 3 bases at J, with 16 bases in the middle. In nucleotides, the CDR3 is TGTGCCACCTCACTAGGGCCGATCAATCAGCCCCAGCATTTT. Translated, it gives CATSLGPINQPQHF.

This clonotype was counted many times. This chain connects TRBV7-9 to TRBJ2-5; D not resolved. The germline CDR1 and CDR2 sequences are SEHNR and FQNEAQ (reference sequence). The germline V and J ends were trimmed by 5 bases and 1 base, with 5 bases remaining between them. CDR3 length: 12 residues. The CDR3 protein is CASSEFQETQYF. For the CDR3, the DNA is TGTGCCAGCAGCGAATTCCAAGAGACCCAGTACTTC. The variable domain in full, with the rest retrieved from reference TRBV7-9 and TRBJ2-5, is DTGVSQNPRHKITKRGQNVTFRCDPISEHNRLYWYRQTLGQGPEFLTYFQNEAQLEKSRLLSDRFSAERPKGSFSTLEIQRTEQGDSAMYLCASSEFQETQYFGPGTRLLVL.